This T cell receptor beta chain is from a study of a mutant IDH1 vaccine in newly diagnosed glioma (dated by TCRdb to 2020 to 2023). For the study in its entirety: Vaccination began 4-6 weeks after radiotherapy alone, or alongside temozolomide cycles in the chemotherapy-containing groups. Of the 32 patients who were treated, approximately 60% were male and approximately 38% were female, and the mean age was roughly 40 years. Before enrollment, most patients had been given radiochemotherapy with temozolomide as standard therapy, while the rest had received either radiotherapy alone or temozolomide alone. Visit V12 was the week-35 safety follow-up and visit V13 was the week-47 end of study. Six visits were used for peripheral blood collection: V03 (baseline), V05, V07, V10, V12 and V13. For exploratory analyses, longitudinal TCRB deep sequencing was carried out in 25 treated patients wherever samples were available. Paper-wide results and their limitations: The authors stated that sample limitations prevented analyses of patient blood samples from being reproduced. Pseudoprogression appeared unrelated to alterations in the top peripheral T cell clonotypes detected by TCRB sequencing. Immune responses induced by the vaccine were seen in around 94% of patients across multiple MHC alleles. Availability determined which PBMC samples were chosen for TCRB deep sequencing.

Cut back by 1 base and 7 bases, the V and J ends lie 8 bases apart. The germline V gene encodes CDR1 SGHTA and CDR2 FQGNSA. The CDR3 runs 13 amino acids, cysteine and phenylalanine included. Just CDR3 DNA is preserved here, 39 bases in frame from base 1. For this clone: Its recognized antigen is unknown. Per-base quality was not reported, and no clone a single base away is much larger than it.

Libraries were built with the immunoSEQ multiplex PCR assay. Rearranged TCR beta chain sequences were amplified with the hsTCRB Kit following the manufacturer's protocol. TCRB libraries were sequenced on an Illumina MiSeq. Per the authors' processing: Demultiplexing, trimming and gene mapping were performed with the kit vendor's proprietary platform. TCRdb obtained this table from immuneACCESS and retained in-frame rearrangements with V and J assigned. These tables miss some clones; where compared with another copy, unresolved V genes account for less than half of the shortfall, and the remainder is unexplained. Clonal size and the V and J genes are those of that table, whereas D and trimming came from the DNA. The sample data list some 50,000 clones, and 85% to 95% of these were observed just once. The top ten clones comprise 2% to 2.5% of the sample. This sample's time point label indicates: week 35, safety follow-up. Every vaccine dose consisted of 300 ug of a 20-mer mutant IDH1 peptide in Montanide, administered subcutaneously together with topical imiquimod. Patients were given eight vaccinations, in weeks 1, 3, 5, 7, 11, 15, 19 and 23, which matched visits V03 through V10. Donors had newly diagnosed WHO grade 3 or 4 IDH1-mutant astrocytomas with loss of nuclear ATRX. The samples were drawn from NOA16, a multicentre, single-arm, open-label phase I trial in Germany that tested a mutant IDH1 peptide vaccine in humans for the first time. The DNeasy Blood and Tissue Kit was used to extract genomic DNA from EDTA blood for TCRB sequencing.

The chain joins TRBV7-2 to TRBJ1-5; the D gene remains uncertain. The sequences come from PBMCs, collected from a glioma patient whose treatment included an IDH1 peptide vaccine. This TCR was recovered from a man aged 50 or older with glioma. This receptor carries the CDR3 CASSLDGSQPQHF. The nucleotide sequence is TGTGCCAGCAGCTTAGATGGGAGCCAGCCCCAGCATTTT. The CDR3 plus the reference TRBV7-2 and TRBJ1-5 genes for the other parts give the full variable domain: GAGVSQSPSNKVTEKGKDVELRCDPISGHTALYWYRQSLGQGLEFLIYFQGNSAPDKSGLPSDRFSAERTGGSVSTLTIQRTQQEDSAVYLCASSLDGSQPQHFGDGTRLSIL.